The 14 T cell receptor beta chains reported below all come from one sample, sequenced in a study of blood T cells in healthy people across ages. A sample-barcoded 5' primer and a J-beta primer mix were used in a second PCR of roughly 6 to 11 cycles. TCRdb reprocessed the 5' RACE reads via MiXCR and lists one record per CDR3 protein. In the table there are approximately 360,000 distinct CDR3 sequences, 45% to 60% of which are singletons. Specimen: blood. The receptors stem from a man aged 55 to 70 in good health.

The chain is built from TRBV9 and TRBJ2-5; 12 bases line up with TRBD2. The germline V gene has CDR1 SGDLS and CDR2 YYNGEE. CDR3 size: 16 residues. V gave up 0 bases and J gave up 5 bases; unmatched junction bases: 5. The CDR3 region has the DNA TGTGCCAGCAGCGTAGGCGGACTAGCGGGAATGGAGACCCAGTACTTC. Residues: CASSVGGLAGMETQYF. Complete variable domain (other parts from reference TRBV9 and TRBJ2-5): DSGVTQTPKHLITATGQRVTLRCSPRSGDLSVYWYQQSLDQGLQFLIQYYNGEERAKGNILERFSAQQFPDLHSELNLSSLELGDSALYFCASSVGGLAGMETQYFGPGTRLLVL.

The chain is built from TRBV7-8 and TRBJ1-2, with D maybe TRBD1 (6 bases). Per the germline V gene, CDR1 is SGHVS and CDR2 is FQNEAQ. Trimming cost V 1 base and J 1 base, with 16 bases left between them. There are 17 residues in the CDR3. Written as DNA, the CDR3 is TGTGCCAGCAGCTTAGGCAGGGGCCAGAAGGGTAACTATGGCTACACCTTC. This codes for CASSLGRGQKGNYGYTF.

This clonotype was seen a few times. The V gene is TRBV4-2, the J gene TRBJ2-5; 7 positions match TRBD2. Germline V gene lookup returns CDR1 LGHNA and CDR2 YNFKEQ. CDR3 length: 15 amino acids. With 1 base clipped from V and 5 bases from J, the junction kept 7 bases outside the gene matches. The CDR3 nucleotides read TGTGCCAGCAGCCAAGGGAGCGGGAAGGCGGAGACCCAGTACTTC. This codes for CASSQGSGKAETQYF.

This clonotype was observed a handful of times. The chain links TRBV28 to TRBJ1-2; TRBD1 matches 8 bases. V gave up 4 bases and J gave up 8 bases; unmatched junction bases: 15. The germline gives CDR1 MDHEN, CDR2 SYDVKM. The length of the CDR3 is 16 residues. The DNA for the CDR3 is TGTGCCAGCAGTTCCGCGGTTGACAGGGGACGAAAAGGCTACACCTTC. Protein product: CASSSAVDRGRKGYTF.

This clonotype was seen a handful of times. The chain uses TRBV29-1 and TRBJ2-1; 10 positions match TRBD1. CDR3 length: 11 residues. The junction had 6 bases not matched to a gene; V was cut back by 7 bases and J by 12 bases. Per the germline V gene, CDR1 is SQVTM and CDR2 is ANQGSEA. The CDR3 DNA reads as TGCAGCGCAGGACAGGGGGTGCGGCAGTTCTTC. Its protein is CSAGQGVRQFF.

CDR3 coding DNA: TGTGCCAGCAGTCCTAGCGGGAGAGGATGGGGTGAGCAGTTCTTC. This codes for CASSPSGRGWGEQFF. The chain couples TRBV27 to TRBJ2-1, with 10 bases identical to TRBD2. This CDR3 has 15 amino acids. CDR1 is MNHEY, CDR2 SMNVEV, per germline (reference sequence). The J segment lost 9 bases and the V segment lost 5 bases, leaving 10 bases of the junction unmatched.

This chain connects TRBV5-1 to TRBJ2-1; 10 bases are a match to TRBD2. The CDR3 totals 15 residues. Trimming removed 5 bases from V and 0 bases from J; junction bases left unmatched: 2. Germline V gene lookup returns CDR1 SGHRS and CDR2 YFSETQ. CDR3 in amino acids: CASRTSGNSYNEQFF. The DNA for the CDR3 is TGCGCCAGCAGAACTAGCGGGAACTCCTACAATGAGCAGTTCTTC.

This clonotype was seen once. V usage is TRBV30 and J usage is TRBJ1-1; D may be TRBD1 (5 bases). CDR1 is GTSNPN and CDR2 is SVGIG in the germline V gene (reference sequence). V dropped 2 bases and J dropped 3 bases, with 16 bases sitting between them. This CDR3 is built from 15 residues. CDR3 DNA: TGTGCCTGGAGTAGCGGGTCAGGGTGGGACACTGAAGCTTTCTTT. Translating gives CAWSSGSGWDTEAFF.

The V call is TRBV15, the J call TRBJ2-7; D possibly corresponds to TRBD1 (7 bases). This CDR3 contains 13 residues. The germline CDR1 and CDR2 sequences are LNHNV and YYDKDF (reference sequence). Trimming removed 5 bases at V and 6 bases at J, with 14 bases between. This CDR3 reads CATSPRGASEQYF. The CDR3 region has the DNA TGTGCCACCAGCCCCAGGGGGGCCTCCGAGCAGTACTTC. The complete variable domain, with remaining parts taken from reference TRBV15 and TRBJ2-7, reads DAMVIQNPRYQVTQFGKPVTLSCSQTLNHNVMYWYQQKSSQAPKLLFHYYDKDFNNEADTPDNFQSRRPNTSFCFLDIRSPGLGDTAMYLCATSPRGASEQYFGPGTRLTVT.

V is TRBV3-1 and J is TRBJ1-1, with a possible D match to TRBD1 (5 bases). Trimming took off 5 bases at V and 4 bases at J, with 14 bases between the two ends. The CDR3 runs 14 residues. In germline, CDR1 is LGHDT, CDR2 YNNKEL (reference sequence). The CDR3 spells CASSNQGIVTEAFF. CDR3 nucleotides: TGTGCCAGCAGCAACCAGGGTATCGTCACTGAAGCTTTCTTT.

This rearrangement joins TRBV9 to TRBJ2-1, with TRBD1 matching 11 bases. CDR1 is SGDLS, CDR2 YYNGEE, per germline. V was pared by 6 bases and J by 9 bases, with 5 bases of the junction left unmatched. The CDR3 length is 13 residues. The DNA for the CDR3 is TGTGCCAGCAAAGGACAGGGGGCGGGTGAGCAGTTCTTC. It encodes CASKGQGAGEQFF.

This clonotype came up a few times. The chain uses TRBV20-1 and TRBJ2-1; 12 nucleotides align to TRBD2. V shed 5 bases and J 9 bases; nucleotides not matched to a gene: 11. The CDR3 runs to 15 residues. Germline V gene sequence: CDR1 DFQATT, CDR2 SNEGSKA (reference sequence). As DNA, the CDR3 is TGCAGTGCTTCACGGACTAGCGGGGCCAGTGGTGAGCAGTTCTTC. Amino acids: CSASRTSGASGEQFF.

The CDR3 DNA follows: TGTGCCAGCAGCCAAGAAGGTTCAGGGGTCGAACAGCCCCAGCATTTT. It specifies CASSQEGSGVEQPQHF. The gene calls are TRBV4-2 and TRBJ1-5; D might be TRBD1 (6 bases). From germline, CDR1 is LGHNA and CDR2 YNFKEQ. V was pared by 0 bases and J by 7 bases, with 16 bases between. The CDR3 runs to 16 residues.

The rearrangement joins TRBV6-4 to TRBJ1-2; D call uncertain. Germline V gene sequence: CDR1 MRHNA, CDR2 SNTAGT. The V end was cut by 3 bases, the J end by 0 bases, with 11 bases between. This CDR3 is 15 amino acids long. CDR3 sequence reads: CASSEQPTANYGYTF. The CDR3 bases are TGTGCCAGCAGTGAACAGCCTACTGCTAACTATGGCTACACCTTC.